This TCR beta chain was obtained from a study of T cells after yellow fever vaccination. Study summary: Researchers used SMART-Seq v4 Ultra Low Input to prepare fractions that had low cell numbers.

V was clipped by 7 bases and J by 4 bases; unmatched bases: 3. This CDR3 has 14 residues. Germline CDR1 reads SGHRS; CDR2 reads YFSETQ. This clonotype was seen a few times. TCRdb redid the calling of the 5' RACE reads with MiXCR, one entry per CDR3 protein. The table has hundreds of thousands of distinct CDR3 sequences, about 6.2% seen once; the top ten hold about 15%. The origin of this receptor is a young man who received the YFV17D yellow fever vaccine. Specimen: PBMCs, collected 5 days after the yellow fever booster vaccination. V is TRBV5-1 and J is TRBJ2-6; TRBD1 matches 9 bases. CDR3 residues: CASAQGAGANVLTF. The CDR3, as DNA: TGCGCCAGCGCACAGGGGGCCGGGGCCAACGTCCTGACTTTC.